One and the same sample provided the 30 T cell receptor beta chains below, sequenced in a study of T cell repertoires in cytomegalovirus infection. TCRdb reprocessed the reads via MiXCR and lists one record per CDR3 protein. The sample yields roughly 300,000 distinct CDR3 sequences, more than 8% seen once. The sample consisted of PBMCs. The source is a human donor in good health (CMV status not recorded). Some clones in this sample may be carry-over from other donors' samples.

This clonotype was observed at least ten times. This chain joins TRBV12-3 or TRBV12-4 and TRBJ1-4, with D hard to call. V lost 5 bases to trimming and J lost 8 bases, with 18 bases between them. The CDR3 loop spans 15 amino acids. Here the CDR3 reads CASSPRGGRREKLFF. The CDR3 DNA reads as TGTGCCAGCAGTCCCCGGGGAGGGAGGAGGGAAAAACTGTTTTTT.

A word on this clonotype: This may come from a read error, since a much larger clone is one base off. This chain joins TRBV12-3 or TRBV12-4 and TRBJ1-5; D ambiguous. The CDR3 sequence is 17 residues long. The CDR3 DNA follows: TGTGCCAGCAGTTTTTACCCGACAATTAGTAGCAGTCAGCCCCAGCATTTT. The encoded protein is CASSFYPTISSSQPQHF.

This clonotype was seen repeatedly, ten times or more. This chain joins TRBV20-1 and TRBJ1-1; D unclear. CDR3 size: 12 residues. Trimming took off 2 bases at V and 1 base at J, with 5 bases between the two ends. CDR1 and CDR2 from the germline V gene are DFQATT and SNEGSKA (reference sequence). CDR3 sequence: CSARKANTEAFF. Here the CDR3 DNA reads TGCAGTGCTAGAAAAGCGAACACTGAAGCTTTCTTT.

This clonotype was detected only a few times. CDR3 protein: CSAFISGATEAFF. The DNA of the CDR3 is TGCAGCGCCTTCATCAGTGGGGCCACTGAAGCTTTCTTT. V is TRBV29-1 and J is TRBJ1-1, with D possibly TRBD1 on 5 matching bases. With 7 bases removed from V and 4 bases from J, the gap between germline ends came to 16 bases. This CDR3 has 13 amino acids. Germline-derived CDR1 and CDR2 are SQVTM and ANQGSEA.

This clonotype was counted only a few times. This chain joins TRBV7-3 and TRBJ2-1; 8 bases match TRBD1. CDR3 length: 15 residues. V lost 2 bases, J lost 5 bases, and 5 bases stayed unmatched. CDR1 SGHTA and CDR2 FQGTGA come from the germline V gene. This chain's CDR3 is CASSLSGGNDNEQFF. Here the CDR3 DNA reads TGTGCCAGCAGCTTATCAGGGGGCAACGACAATGAGCAGTTCTTC. Together with reference TRBV7-3 and TRBJ2-1, the CDR3 gives the full variable domain: GAGVSQTPSNKVTEKGKYVELRCDPISGHTALYWYRQSLGQGPEFLIYFQGTGAADDSGLPNDRFFAVRPEGSVSTLKIQRTERGDSAVYLCASSLSGGNDNEQFFGPGTRLTVL.

The table lists this clonotype with many counts. J is TRBJ1-2 and V is TRBV5-5; TRBD1 agrees at 7 bases. The germline V gene encodes CDR1 SGHKS and CDR2 YYEKEE (reference sequence). The V segment lost 2 bases and the J segment 1 base; nucleotides outside the gene matches: 5. The CDR3 is 15 residues long. Here the CDR3 DNA reads TGTGCCAGCAGCTTTTCAGGGGGGCGTAACTATGGCTACACCTTC. Translated: CASSFSGGRNYGYTF.

This clonotype was observed a handful of times. The V and J genes are TRBV5-1 and TRBJ2-1; D may be TRBD2 (7 bases). V lost 4 bases to trimming and J lost 9 bases, with 23 bases between them. Looked up from germline, CDR1 is SGHRS and CDR2 is YFSETQ. The CDR3 spans 16 residues. The DNA for the CDR3 is TGCGCCAGCAGCCGCGGTAGGGGGGGGATATTGTTTGAGCAGTTCTTC. Translating gives CASSRGRGGILFEQFF.

This clonotype was seen many times. The chain uses TRBV7-3 and TRBJ2-7; 10 positions agree with TRBD1. Germline V gene data show CDR1 as SGHTA and CDR2 as FQGTGA. V trimming: 2 bases; J trimming: 6 bases; junction bases outside the gene matches: 10. This CDR3 contains 16 residues. The CDR3 loop reads CASSLELGQGRFEQYF. DNA of the CDR3: TGTGCCAGCAGCTTAGAGCTGGGACAGGGGCGGTTCGAGCAGTACTTC.

This clonotype showed up just a few times. The chain links TRBV11-2 to TRBJ2-5; no clear D. The CDR3 sequence is 14 residues long. CDR1 is SGHAT, CDR2 FQNNGV, per germline. Trimming removed 3 bases at V and 5 bases at J, with 13 bases between. The CDR3 sequence is CASSFGQLGETQYF. The CDR3 DNA reads TGTGCCAGCAGCTTTGGCCAACTCGGTGAGACCCAGTACTTC.

V gene TRBV7-9 combines with J gene TRBJ1-4; D perhaps matches TRBD1 (6 bases). V lost 3 bases, J lost 5 bases, and 13 bases lay in between. Germline CDR1 SEHNR, CDR2 FQNEAQ (reference sequence). This CDR3 has 15 amino acids. Written as DNA, the CDR3 is TGTGCCAGCAGCTTGGGGGGGGGCCGAAATGAAAAACTGTTTTTT. The encoded protein is CASSLGGGRNEKLFF.

The chain joins TRBV20-1 to TRBJ2-5; no reliable D call. Germline CDR1 is DFQATT and CDR2 is SNEGSKA (reference sequence). This CDR3 comprises 12 residues. V gave up 3 bases and J gave up 4 bases, with 9 bases separating them. CDR3 sequence reads: CSASRPGETQYF. The CDR3 coding sequence is TGCAGTGCTAGTCGCCCAGGAGAGACCCAGTACTTC.

This chain uses TRBV7-2 with TRBJ2-5; possibly TRBD1 or TRBD2 for D (5 bases each). There are 15 residues in the CDR3. Looked up from germline, CDR1 is SGHTA and CDR2 is FQGNSA. Trimming took off 1 base at V and 1 base at J, with 10 bases between the two ends. CDR3 DNA: TGTGCCAGCAGCTTAGTAGGGACGGCCCAAGAGACCCAGTACTTC. It encodes CASSLVGTAQETQYF.

This clonotype was seen at least ten times. This rearrangement joins TRBV7-6 to TRBJ1-5; perhaps TRBD1 as D (6 bases). Germline CDR1 is SGHVS and CDR2 is FNYEAQ. CDR3 length: 16 amino acids. With 5 bases removed from V and 3 bases from J, the gap between germline ends came to 17 bases. The CDR3 protein is CASSQGPGSNNQPQHF. The CDR3 region has the DNA TGTGCCAGCAGCCAGGGGCCAGGGTCGAACAATCAGCCCCAGCATTTT.

A few counts support this clonotype. The genes are TRBV7-6 and TRBJ2-1, with 10 bases fitting TRBD2. This CDR3 region has 17 residues. Germline values: CDR1 SGHVS, CDR2 FNYEAQ. Trimming cost V 2 bases and J 5 bases; bases outside gene matches: 9. Written as DNA, the CDR3 is TGTGCCAGCAGCTTACAGGGGGGCCTAGCGGGGGACAATGAGCAGTTCTTC. Its translation: CASSLQGGLAGDNEQFF.

The sample holds many counts of this clonotype. This chain joins TRBV12-3 or TRBV12-4 and TRBJ2-3; perhaps D is TRBD1 or TRBD2 (5 bases each). The CDR3 has 17 amino acids. The V gene lost 5 bases and the J gene lost 6 bases, with 24 bases spanning the gap. The CDR3 DNA is TGTGCCAGCAGTACCTCCCTAGGGGACGAAGACCCGGATACGCAGTATTTT. The encoded protein is CASSTSLGDEDPDTQYF.

This clonotype was counted between two and nine times. The gene calls are TRBV12-3 or TRBV12-4 and TRBJ2-2; D call uncertain. The V end lost 7 bases, the J end lost 5 bases, and 11 bases lay between the germline ends. There are 13 residues in the CDR3. In DNA form, the CDR3 reads TGTGCCAGCACCCTCTTCACGACCGGGGAGCTGTTTTTT. Amino acids: CASTLFTTGELFF.

This clonotype was seen only a few times. The CDR3 DNA reads TGTGCCAGCAGCTCCGGCAGGACACGGGGCACCGGGGAGCTGTTTTTT. Amino acids: CASSSGRTRGTGELFF. The genes are TRBV7-2 and TRBJ2-2; D might be TRBD1 or TRBD2, each matching 5 bases. Germline V CDR1 and CDR2: SGHTA, FQGNSA. The CDR3 spans 16 residues. V dropped 4 bases and J dropped 4 bases, with 16 bases sitting between them.

This clonotype was counted at least ten times. The chain employs TRBV20-1 and TRBJ1-5; the D is unclear. V lost 5 bases to trimming and J lost 4 bases, with 21 bases between them. Germline V gives CDR1 DFQATT, CDR2 SNEGSKA (reference sequence). The CDR3 extends over 16 amino acids. The CDR3 reads CSAPLPGLSFNQPQHF. DNA of the CDR3: TGCAGTGCTCCTCTTCCGGGCTTAAGTTTTAATCAGCCCCAGCATTTT.

The CDR3 DNA follows: TGCGCCAGCAGCCAAGCGACTAGCGGGAGGGCCTTGGAGCAGTTCTTC. It specifies CASSQATSGRALEQFF. The chain joins TRBV4-1 to TRBJ2-1; 14 positions match TRBD2. Unmatched junction bases numbered 6, after V lost 1 base and J lost 10 bases. This CDR3 comprises 16 residues. The germline V gene has CDR1 MGHRA and CDR2 YSYEKL.

V is TRBV29-1 and J is TRBJ2-7, with D unclear. The CDR3 sequence is 11 residues long. Germline assignment: CDR1 SQVTM and CDR2 ANQGSEA. V lost 6 bases and J lost 7, with 13 bases in between. CDR3 DNA sequence: TGCAGCGTGGGGTATTTGGGGGAGCAGTACTTC. It translates to CSVGYLGEQYF.

The chain has TRBV4-3 and TRBJ1-2, with 10 bases fitting TRBD1. Germline values: CDR1 LGHNA, CDR2 YSLEER. The CDR3 contains 13 residues. The ends lost 3 bases at V and 8 bases at J; junction bases unmatched: 3. CDR3 sequence (DNA): TGCGCCAGCAGCCAGGACAGGGGGGGCGGCTACACCTTC. It codes for CASSQDRGGGYTF.

This chain links TRBV19 with TRBJ2-7; weak D call: TRBD1 (6 bases). Trimming cost V 2 bases and J 6 bases, with 11 bases left between them. The CDR3 loop spans 13 amino acids. Germline loops: CDR1 LNHDA, CDR2 SQIVND (reference sequence). The chain's CDR3 is CASSISGAVEQYF. The CDR3 DNA follows: TGTGCCAGTAGTATATCAGGGGCGGTCGAGCAGTACTTC.

The J gene is TRBJ1-5, the V gene TRBV12-3 or TRBV12-4; D is unclear. This CDR3 spans 11 amino acids. V was shortened by 1 base and J by 9 bases, with 4 bases between the two germline ends. The CDR3 region is CASSLGVPQHF. DNA of the CDR3: TGTGCCAGCAGTTTAGGGGTGCCCCAGCATTTT.

The gene calls are TRBV12-3 or TRBV12-4 and TRBJ2-7; D gene uncertain. The CDR3 extends over 15 amino acids. Trimming shortened V by 1 base and J by 2 bases, and 12 bases separated the two germline ends. CDR3 DNA: TGTGCCAGCAGTTTAGGGCGGCGTGTCACCTACGAGCAGTACTTC. Protein sequence: CASSLGRRVTYEQYF.

The V call is TRBV6-2 or TRBV6-3, the J call TRBJ2-1; D tentatively reads TRBD1 or TRBD2 (5 bases each). The V gene's germline CDR1 is MNHEY and CDR2 SVGEGT. The V end was cut by 2 bases, the J end by 0 bases, with 8 bases between. This CDR3 has 15 residues. CDR3 nucleotides: TGTGCCAGCAGTTACGGGGGAAGCTCCTACAATGAGCAGTTCTTC. Translated: CASSYGGSSYNEQFF.

This clonotype turned up a few times. The chain employs TRBV12-3 or TRBV12-4 and TRBJ1-4; maybe TRBD1 (5 bases). Trimming took 2 bases from V and 8 from J, leaving 18 bases between them. The CDR3 contains 16 residues. CDR3 sequence (DNA): TGTGCCAGCAGTTTATCAATTGGCAGGGTGGGGGAAAAACTGTTTTTT. This gives the protein CASSLSIGRVGEKLFF.

This clonotype was observed many times. The rearrangement uses TRBV7-2 and TRBJ2-2; TRBD2 agrees at 8 bases. Trimming at V came to 1 base and at J to 6 bases, leaving 10 bases not matched to a gene. CDR3 length: 17 residues. From germline, CDR1 is SGHTA and CDR2 FQGNSA. CDR3 DNA sequence: TGTGCCAGCAGCTTAGTATCTAGCGGGCCCAAGGCCGGGGAGCTGTTTTTT. This encodes CASSLVSSGPKAGELFF.

This clonotype was detected only a few times. The chain uses TRBV12-3 or TRBV12-4 and TRBJ2-1; 10 bases align to TRBD2. Unmatched junction bases numbered 7, after V lost 8 bases and J lost 15 bases. The CDR3 covers 11 residues. CDR3 sequence reads: CASSSGSLRFF. The CDR3 bases are TGTGCCAGCTCTAGCGGGAGTTTGAGGTTCTTC.

This clonotype turned up a few times. The chain is built from TRBV27 and TRBJ1-1; TRBD1 aligns across 11 bases. With 5 bases clipped from V and 2 bases from J, the junction kept 7 bases outside the gene matches. CDR1 and CDR2 (germline): MNHEY, SMNVEV (reference sequence). This CDR3 is 16 amino acids long. This chain's CDR3 is CASSPPRTGGNTEAFF. In nucleotides, the CDR3 is TGTGCCAGCAGTCCACCCCGGACAGGGGGCAACACTGAAGCTTTCTTT.

This clonotype has ten or more counts. V usage is TRBV19 and J usage is TRBJ2-3; the D gene could be TRBD1 or TRBD2 (6 bases each). Trimming left V 6 bases short and J 3 bases short, with 16 bases between. From germline, CDR1 is LNHDA and CDR2 SQIVND (reference sequence). The CDR3 is 15 residues long. CDR3 amino acids: CASSPYGGGTDTQYF. For the CDR3, the DNA is TGTGCCAGTAGCCCGTACGGAGGGGGGACAGATACGCAGTATTTT. Looking up the rest from reference TRBV19 and TRBJ2-3 gives the full variable domain: DGGITQSPKYLFRKEGQNVTLSCEQNLNHDAMYWYRQDPGQGLRLIYYSQIVNDFQKGDIAEGYSVSREKKESFPLTVTSAQKNPTAFYLCASSPYGGGTDTQYFGPGTRLTVL.